The clone carrying this T cell receptor beta chain showed up just a few times. The antigen is unknown. Preparing the TCRbeta library involved the use of unique molecular identifiers. One entry per CDR3 protein, called by TCRdb with MiXCR from the PCR reads. The sample includes more than 400,000 distinct CDR3 sequences, about 10% of them seen just once. The data were obtained in a study of T-cell reconstitution after alpha-beta-depleted transplantation in children. J lost 6 bases, V lost 4 bases, and 8 bases had no gene match. The germline V gene has CDR1 SGHTA and CDR2 FQGNSA. This CDR3 has 16 amino acids. General study findings and limits: Surviving recipient T cells and thymic progenitors produced the high day-60 TCRbeta diversity seen in some patients. From newly produced T cells came most of the T-cell counts and diversity one year after transplant. Expanded clones from the graft, numbering several hundred, reportedly supplied alpha-beta T cells about two months after transplant.

This receptor was obtained from a female patient aged 2 to 10 who had a stem cell transplant for aplastic anemia, so the T cells may come from the graft donor. The chain joins TRBV7-2 to TRBJ2-3; 12 bases are a match to TRBD2. Sequencing used PBMCs, mostly from graft donor cells, obtained 180 days after TCRalphabeta/CD19-depleted stem cell transplant. CDR3 in amino acids: CASSYRLAGGVDTQYF. For the CDR3, the DNA is TGTGCCAGCAGCTACAGGCTAGCGGGAGGGGTGGATACGCAGTATTTT.